Sequencing of this T cell receptor (beta chain) was carried out in a study of shared clonotypes between healthy human individuals (dated by TCRdb to about 2020). Concerning the study at large: The cohort included a few men and a couple of women between 18 and 49 years of age. Blood TCR repertoires of a handful of healthy adults were deeply sequenced to estimate repertoire size and the extent of clonotype sharing between individuals. For each donor, CD4 naive and CD4 memory were each run on three plates, CD8 naive on two plates, and CD8 memory on one plate. To increase sequencing depth and limit assay-specific biases, different laboratories used diverse techniques to prepare libraries and sequence TCR repertoires. Each donor's leukapheresis produced roughly between about 0.9 and 9.5 billion PBMCs. What the study reported, not specific to this receptor: Pairwise subsampling indicated that sequencing depth was expected to affect the degree of clonotype sharing among donors. Because the study included only a small number of donors, the genetic and exposure-history diversity represented was limited. Compared with non-shared clonotypes, the clonotypes found in all four sorted-subset donors had higher generation probabilities. Only blood was sampled, and tissue TCR repertoires likely differ from those in blood. Across a handful of donors, 4.5% to 6.5% of naive CD4, roughly 3.5% of naive CD8, approximately 2.5% of memory CD4, and about 0.4% of memory CD8 clonotypes were shared. Estimated clonotype richness was generally larger for naive than for memory subsets. Incomplete sequencing was indicated by rarefaction of sorted-subset datasets, despite the large sequencing depth.

For this clone: Its antigen is currently not known. No qualities accompany the bases; no much larger clone lies one base away.

For CDR1 and CDR2, the germline V gene (reference sequence) lists SEHNR and FQNEAQ. From cysteine to phenylalanine, the CDR3 is 11 amino acids long. The only DNA kept is the CDR3, 33 bases in frame from the first base. V loses 5 bases of germline sequence and J loses 6 bases, and the interval between the two ends is 8 bases. Using the deep immunoSEQ assay, multiplex PCR amplified TCR CDR3 regions from genomic DNA. Genomic DNA extracted from each cell subset was distributed evenly over all wells of several immunoSEQ 96-well plates, and each plate served as one replicate. For sorted subsets, about 200 ng genomic DNA, equal to approximately 30,000 T cell genomes, was loaded into each replicate PCR. The purified libraries were quantified using a Qubit 3.0 fluorometer, sized with a Bioanalyzer 2100, and then quantified again using the KAPA Library Quantification kit. Every immunoSEQ 96-well plate was sequenced on a dedicated single-read 150-cycle Illumina NextSeq 550 flow cell. The authors' pipeline ran thus. Because the immunoSEQ output held only junctional sequences and lacked quality scores, the filtering could not match the filtering applied to full-length reads. To assign V/J genes and CDR3, sequences were annotated using PyIR, a Python wrapper for IgBLAST v1.9, with IMGT germline references. Reads were filtered out if the reads had weak V/J assignments (E-value above 1e-6), no CDR3, stop codons, out-of-frame junctions, or ambiguous translated residues. V3J clonotypes were defined as sequences sharing the same inferred V gene, J gene, and CDR3 amino acid sequence. The percentage overlap between two repertoires was calculated by dividing the number of shared unique clonotypes by the size of the smaller repertoire. Repertoire richness was assessed with RTK rarefaction, the Chao1 estimator, and Recon v2.1 estimates of unobserved clonotypes. OLGA was used to compute generation probabilities for all TCRbeta clonotypes that the gDNA method yielded from a handful of donors. The clones in this table, taken by TCRdb from immuneACCESS, are in-frame only. Not every clone is retained; where verified, under half of the shortfall comes from an unresolved V gene, and the cause of the rest is unknown. The V and J calls and clone size were taken over from that table, and D and trimming were inferred from the DNA. The sample table shows some 790,000 clones, and just under 75% are seen once. Under 2% of the sample is taken by the ten largest.

Healthy HIV-negative adults with no recently reported acute infections or vaccinations were included as donors. Only Caucasian adults living in Nashville, Tennessee, USA were represented among the donors. CD4+ T cells were enriched by magnetic negative selection, after which naive cells were positively selected on CD45RA and the negative fraction was taken as the memory subset. Blood was collected by leukapheresis, and PBMCs were isolated by Ficoll-Histopaque density gradient centrifugation and then cryopreserved in liquid nitrogen vapor phase. Analytical flow cytometry was used to check the purity and quantity of each magnetically sorted T cell population. Each sorted fraction had its genomic DNA isolated and then quantified by UV absorbance on a Nanodrop 2000c.

The sequence joins TRBV7-9 to TRBJ2-7; the D segment cannot be called with confidence. The sample comprised memory CD4+ T cells sorted from blood. In light of the paper, this sample's cell subset or site label describes: CD45RA-negative fraction. The receptor comes from a woman aged 30 to 39 in good health. The CDR3 sequence is CASSRYSEQYF. The nucleotide sequence reads TGTGCCAGCAGCCGTTACAGCGAGCAGTACTTC. Extended through the reference TRBV7-9 and TRBJ2-7 proteins, this CDR3 yields the full variable domain: DTGVSQNPRHKITKRGQNVTFRCDPISEHNRLYWYRQTLGQGPEFLTYFQNEAQLEKSRLLSDRFSAERPKGSFSTLEIQRTEQGDSAMYLCASSRYSEQYFGPGTRLTVT.